Listed here are 30 T cell receptor beta chains from one sample, sequenced in a study of T-cell memory formation after mild COVID-19 (dated by TCRdb to the early 2020s). Library preparation was by 5' RACE. The listed sequencing device is Illumina NovaSeq 6000. TCRdb redid the processing of the public reads, applying fastp at Q25 and MiXCR, and retained in-frame beta chains. A single entry per CDR3 protein holds the most common genes and DNA from its merged rows. In this sample the table shows over 450,000 distinct CDR3 sequences, 20% of which occur a single time. The ten biggest clones cover around 13% of the sample. Specimen: PBMCs or a T cell subset sorted from them (not recorded which). These receptors came from an adult woman who had mild COVID-19 (a few samples of this study predate the infection). The sample titles of this study are shuffled in the database, so cell type and time point are left out; the donor was told from shared clones.

A word on this clonotype: A junction boundary mismatches the germline segment, possibly from a read error. V usage is TRBV20-1 and J usage is TRBJ2-7; tentative D call: TRBD2 (6 bases). This CDR3 contains 15 residues. Germline V gives CDR1 DFQATT, CDR2 SNEGSKA (reference sequence). CDR3 sequence (DNA): TGCAGGGCTACTCGGGGAGGATTGGACGTCTACGAGCAGTACTTC. This codes for CRATRGGLDVYEQYF.

This clonotype was detected only a few times. This chain joins TRBV4-2 and TRBJ2-7, with no clear D. Germline CDR1 is LGHNA and CDR2 is YNFKEQ. V shed 2 bases and J shed 0 bases, with 5 bases lying between them. This CDR3 has 13 residues. The CDR3 region is CASSQSISYEQYF. For the CDR3, the DNA is TGTGCCAGCAGCCAATCCATCTCCTACGAGCAGTACTTC.

This clonotype was recorded at least ten times. This chain uses TRBV7-3 with TRBJ2-6; the D is unclear. Trimming shortened V by 5 bases and J by 4 bases, and 9 bases separated the two germline ends. Germline V gene data show CDR1 as SGHTA and CDR2 as FQGTGA. The CDR3 totals 14 residues. Written as DNA, the CDR3 is TGTGCCAGCAGCCGGACGTCAGGGGCCAACGTCCTGACTTTC. This translates into CASSRTSGANVLTF.

Only a few counts were recorded for this clonotype. J is TRBJ1-5 and V is TRBV12-3 or TRBV12-4, with D perhaps matching TRBD1 (5 bases). The CDR3 extends over 16 amino acids. Trimming took 5 bases from V and 2 from J, leaving 16 bases between them. The CDR3 loop is CASSASRVAGNQPQHF. Here the CDR3 DNA reads TGTGCCAGCAGTGCTTCCAGGGTTGCGGGCAATCAGCCCCAGCATTTT.

The V call is TRBV7-8, the J call TRBJ2-1; no firm D call. Trimming stripped 4 bases from V and 7 bases from J, with 8 bases between. Germline V gene data show CDR1 as SGHVS and CDR2 as FQNEAQ. CDR3 length: 12 residues. CDR3 in amino acids: CASSSLRNEQFF. In DNA, the CDR3 is TGTGCCAGCAGCTCCCTCCGAAATGAGCAGTTCTTC.

This sequence joins TRBV7-2 and TRBJ2-4; D possibly uses TRBD1 or TRBD2 (7 bases each). V lost 5 bases and J lost 0, with 14 bases in between. This CDR3 has 16 residues. Germline assignment: CDR1 SGHTA and CDR2 FQGNSA. In DNA, the CDR3 is TGTGCCAGCAGCGGGGGAGGGGGCTTAGCCAAAAACATTCAGTACTTC. Its translation is CASSGGGGLAKNIQYF.

The rearrangement uses TRBV7-2 and TRBJ1-5; D unresolved. The CDR3 has 13 residues. Germline CDR1 and CDR2: SGHTA and FQGNSA. V was trimmed by 5 bases and J by 11 bases, leaving 16 bases between them. The CDR3 loop is CASSTDGRGTQHF. In nucleotides, the CDR3 is TGTGCCAGCAGCACGGACGGGCGCGGGACCCAGCATTTT.

The chain recombines TRBV20-1 with TRBJ1-1, with TRBD1 matching over 9 bases. The CDR3 sequence is 13 residues long. Germline V lookup: CDR1 DFQATT, CDR2 SNEGSKA (reference sequence). For the CDR3, the DNA is TGCAGGATGACAGGGGGTGGAGGGACTGAAGCTTTCTTT. It yields the protein CRMTGGGGTEAFF.

This clonotype was recorded a few times. This chain links TRBV28 with TRBJ1-1, with D possibly being TRBD1 (5 bases). Trimming cost V 2 bases and J 0 bases, with 10 bases left between them. The CDR3 covers 15 residues. CDR1 is MDHEN and CDR2 is SYDVKM in the germline V gene. CDR3 amino acids: CASSLMDTVNTEAFF. The CDR3 DNA reads as TGTGCCAGCAGTTTAATGGACACTGTGAACACTGAAGCTTTCTTT.

This clonotype was detected a few times. This chain uses TRBV4-1 with TRBJ2-2; 10 positions match TRBD1. This CDR3 contains 16 residues. V lost 3 bases and J lost 4; bases outside the gene matches: 5. Germline CDR1 MGHRA, CDR2 YSYEKL. The CDR3 reads CASSQRTGGSTGELFF. In DNA, the CDR3 is TGCGCCAGCAGCCAGCGGACAGGGGGAAGCACCGGGGAGCTGTTTTTT.

This clonotype was observed a handful of times. This chain uses TRBV20-1 with TRBJ2-4; D gene uncertain. The CDR3 contains 10 residues. From germline, CDR1 is DFQATT and CDR2 SNEGSKA (reference sequence). Trimming stripped 1 base from V and 9 bases from J, with 4 bases between. The CDR3 nucleotides read TGCAGTGCTAGAGTCATCATTCAGTACTTC. It translates to CSARVIIQYF.

The chain has TRBV30 and TRBJ2-7, with 8 bases matching TRBD1. The CDR3 extends over 14 amino acids. Germline V CDR1 and CDR2: GTSNPN, SVGIG (reference sequence). J was trimmed by 1 base and V by 2 bases; bases with no gene match: 4. In DNA form, the CDR3 reads TGTGCCTGGAGTCAGGACAGGGCTTCCTACGAGCAGTACTTC. It yields the protein CAWSQDRASYEQYF.

This clonotype was seen a few times. The V call is TRBV6-5, the J call TRBJ2-3; no definite D call. With 0 bases removed from V and 1 base from J, the gap between germline ends came to 5 bases. Germline loops: CDR1 MNHEY, CDR2 SVGAGI. The CDR3 contains 14 residues. CDR3 amino acids: CASSYSPRTDTQYF. CDR3 in DNA: TGTGCCAGCAGTTACTCCCCGCGCACAGATACGCAGTATTTT.

The V gene is TRBV6-2 or TRBV6-3, the J gene TRBJ2-3; 8 bases are shared with TRBD2. This CDR3 region has 17 residues. The trim removed 6 bases at V and 2 bases at J, leaving 13 bases unmatched. The germline CDR1 and CDR2 sequences are MNHEY and SVGEGT. CDR3 bases: TGTGCCAGCAGACCCTATATGGGCGGGGGGACCACAGATACGCAGTATTTT. It translates to CASRPYMGGGTTDTQYF.

The table lists this clonotype with a few counts. V usage is TRBV6-2 or TRBV6-3 and J usage is TRBJ2-1, with TRBD2 matching over 7 bases. This CDR3 is built from 13 residues. Germline trimming cut 6 bases from V and 7 bases from J; bases unmatched to any gene: 6. The germline CDR1 and CDR2 sequences are MNHEY and SVGEGT. The CDR3 reads CASRPSGLNEQFF. The CDR3 bases are TGTGCCAGCAGGCCTAGCGGATTAAATGAGCAGTTCTTC.

The chain employs TRBV12-3 or TRBV12-4 and TRBJ1-4; D not resolved. The V gene lost 6 bases and the J gene lost 1 base, with 12 bases spanning the gap. The CDR3 consists of 15 residues. The CDR3 spells CASSQTGGTNEKLFF. The CDR3 DNA reads as TGTGCCAGCAGCCAGACGGGCGGAACTAATGAAAAACTGTTTTTT.

In DNA, the CDR3 is TGTGCCAGCTCAAGCGGCCGCTTTGGCTACACCTTC. Protein product: CASSSGRFGYTF. The chain recombines TRBV18 with TRBJ1-2; D is undetermined. The germline V gene has CDR1 KGHSH and CDR2 LQKENI. This CDR3 contains 12 residues. Trimming took 5 bases from V and 7 from J, leaving 11 bases between them.

The rearrangement links TRBV14 to TRBJ2-3; no firm D call. Between the trimmed V and J ends, which lost 5 bases and 0 bases, there was a span of 15 bases. The CDR3 length is 16 residues. Germline V gene data show CDR1 as SGHDN and CDR2 as FVKESK. In DNA, the CDR3 is TGTGCCAGCAGCTCTCGACGGCATACTAGCACAGATACGCAGTATTTT. This translates into CASSSRRHTSTDTQYF.

This chain links TRBV20-1 with TRBJ2-3; unclear D gene. Germline V CDR1 and CDR2: DFQATT, SNEGSKA (reference sequence). V lost 2 bases, J lost 2 bases, and 14 bases lay in between. This CDR3 comprises 15 residues. The CDR3 region is CSARSRARNTDTQYF. CDR3 sequence (DNA): TGCAGTGCTAGATCCCGGGCCAGAAACACAGATACGCAGTATTTT.

V usage is TRBV2 and J usage is TRBJ1-2; TRBD1 agrees at 12 bases. Germline CDR1 reads SNHLY; CDR2 reads FYNNEI. The ends lost 6 bases at V and 6 bases at J; junction bases unmatched: 5. CDR3 length: 14 amino acids. The CDR3 DNA sequence: TGTGCCAGCAGCCGGGGACAGGGGGCTGATGGCTACACCTTC. The encoded protein is CASSRGQGADGYTF.

J is TRBJ2-7 and V is TRBV2; 8 nucleotides agree with TRBD2. The CDR3 has 14 residues. Germline V CDR1 and CDR2: SNHLY, FYNNEI. V was clipped by 6 bases and J by 4 bases; unmatched bases: 8. The CDR3 sequence is CASRAGVGTYEQYF. In nucleotides, the CDR3 is TGTGCCAGCAGAGCGGGAGTAGGAACTTACGAGCAGTACTTC.

The chain carries TRBV24-1 and TRBJ2-1; 10 bases match TRBD2. Per the germline V gene, CDR1 is KGHDR and CDR2 is SFDVKD. V was clipped by 2 bases and J by 7 bases; unmatched bases: 4. The CDR3 sequence is 15 residues long. The CDR3 sequence: CATSDWSGRGNEQFF. CDR3 nucleotide sequence: TGTGCCACCAGTGATTGGAGCGGGAGGGGGAATGAGCAGTTCTTC.

V usage is TRBV5-1 and J usage is TRBJ2-5; 9 nucleotides line up with TRBD2. Germline-derived CDR1 and CDR2 are SGHRS and YFSETQ. Trimming removed 7 bases from V and 5 bases from J; junction bases left unmatched: 15. The CDR3 runs 16 residues. The DNA of the CDR3 is TGCGCCAGCTCCGAGGGGCGGGGGGGCGGTACTGAGACCCAGTACTTC. Its protein is CASSEGRGGGTETQYF.

The CDR3 is CASRGPSGGAVNEQFF. Here the CDR3 DNA reads TGTGCCAGCAGGGGGCCTAGCGGGGGGGCCGTCAATGAGCAGTTCTTC. The V call is TRBV6-2 or TRBV6-3, the J call TRBJ2-1, with 12 bases identical to TRBD2. Trimming took 6 bases from V and 6 from J; bases not matched to a gene: 9. Per germline, CDR1 MNHEY and CDR2 SVGEGT. The CDR3 covers 16 residues.

This clonotype was picked up a small number of times. The chain carries TRBV5-1 and TRBJ2-5; 7 bases fit TRBD1. Trimming cost V 4 bases and J 6 bases; bases outside gene matches: 12. The CDR3 spans 15 residues. The germline CDR1 and CDR2 sequences are SGHRS and YFSETQ. DNA of the CDR3: TGCGCCAGCAGCGCCAAACAGGGGATGGCCAAGACCCAGTACTTC. Its protein is CASSAKQGMAKTQYF.

The chain has TRBV5-1 and TRBJ2-5, with D perhaps matching TRBD1 (6 bases). The CDR3 has 15 residues. Trimming pared 4 bases from V and 2 bases from J, leaving 15 bases between. Germline V CDR1 and CDR2: SGHRS, YFSETQ. The CDR3 region is CASSPGWGTQETQYF. The CDR3 DNA is TGCGCCAGCAGCCCCGGGTGGGGGACACAAGAGACCCAGTACTTC.

Many counts were recorded for this clonotype. The rearrangement uses TRBV9 and TRBJ2-3, with D possibly TRBD2 on 5 matching bases. Looked up from germline, CDR1 is SGDLS and CDR2 is YYNGEE. This CDR3 contains 15 residues. V was trimmed by 0 bases and J by 3 bases, leaving 11 bases between them. The CDR3 loop is CASSVDPSGTDTQYF. The CDR3 nucleotides read TGTGCCAGCAGCGTAGATCCCTCGGGAACAGATACGCAGTATTTT.

This clonotype was counted between two and nine times. The rearrangement links TRBV12-3 or TRBV12-4 to TRBJ2-1, with D perhaps TRBD1 (6 bases). V lost 5 bases to trimming and J lost 2 bases, with 13 bases between them. There are 15 residues in the CDR3. The CDR3: CASSGQGIPYNEQFF. The CDR3 region has the DNA TGTGCCAGCAGTGGGCAGGGGATCCCCTACAATGAGCAGTTCTTC.

This chain uses TRBV5-1 with TRBJ2-7; 7 nucleotides agree with TRBD1. V was clipped by 4 bases and J by 6 bases; unmatched bases: 16. The CDR3 sequence is 16 residues long. Germline lookup yields CDR1 SGHRS and CDR2 YFSETQ. The CDR3 is CASSEQSGTVSSEQYF. The CDR3 DNA reads as TGCGCCAGCAGCGAACAATCCGGGACAGTTTCTTCCGAGCAGTACTTC.

The rearrangement links TRBV4-3 to TRBJ2-7, with TRBD1 identical over 7 bases. CDR1 is LGHNA, CDR2 YSLEER, per germline. V lost 0 bases to trimming and J lost 3 bases; unmatched junction nucleotides: 5. The CDR3 runs to 15 residues. CDR3 sequence: CASSQDKRQGYEQYF. CDR3 coding DNA: TGCGCCAGCAGCCAAGATAAGCGACAGGGCTACGAGCAGTACTTC.